This entry features one TCR beta chain sequence. These data come from a study of cytomegalovirus exposure and HLA in healthy donors. The PCR made use of 60 Vbeta and 13 Jbeta primers. This table comes from immunoSEQ multiplex PCR, and its TCRdb copy is limited to in-frame clones, with some not included. The repertoire holds 110,000 or so clones, with about 76% as singletons. The CDR3 contains 14 residues. CDR1 and CDR2 from the germline V gene are SEHNR and FQNEAQ (reference sequence). V lost 4 bases to trimming and J lost 2 bases; unmatched junction nucleotides: 4. Sequencing input: PBMCs. The TCR was taken from a young woman in good health and CMV-seronegative. This rearrangement joins TRBV7-9 to TRBJ1-1; TRBD1 aligns across 7 bases. For the CDR3, the DNA is TGTGCCAGCAGCTCCTACAGGGGTAACACTGAAGCTTTCTTT. Encoded protein: CASSSYRGNTEAFF.